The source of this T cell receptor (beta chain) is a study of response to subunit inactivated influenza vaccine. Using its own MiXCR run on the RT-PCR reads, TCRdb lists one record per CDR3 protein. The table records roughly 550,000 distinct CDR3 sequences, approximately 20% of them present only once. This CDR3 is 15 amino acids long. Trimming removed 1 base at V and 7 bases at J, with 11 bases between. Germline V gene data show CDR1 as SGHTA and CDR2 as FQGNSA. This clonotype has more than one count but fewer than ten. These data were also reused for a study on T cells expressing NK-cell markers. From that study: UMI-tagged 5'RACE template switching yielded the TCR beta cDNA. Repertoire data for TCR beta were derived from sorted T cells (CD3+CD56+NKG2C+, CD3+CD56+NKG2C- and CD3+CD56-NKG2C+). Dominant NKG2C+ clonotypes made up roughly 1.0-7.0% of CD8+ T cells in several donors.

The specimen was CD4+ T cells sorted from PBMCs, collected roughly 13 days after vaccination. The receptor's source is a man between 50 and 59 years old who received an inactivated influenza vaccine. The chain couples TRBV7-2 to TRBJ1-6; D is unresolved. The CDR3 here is CASSLVRPPNSPLHF. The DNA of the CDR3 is TGTGCCAGCAGCTTAGTTCGGCCACCAAATTCACCCCTCCACTTT.